This T cell receptor beta chain was obtained from a study of shared clonotypes between healthy human individuals. For the study at large: Researchers assigned three CD4 naive, three CD4 memory, two CD8 naive and one CD8 memory plate to each donor.

Only in-frame clones appear in the TCRdb table, and some are missing; sequencing was by immunoSEQ multiplex PCR. The sample includes about 180,000 clones, 80% to 95% seen only once; the top ten take 0.067%. This TCR derives from a woman in her twenties or thirties in good health. Sequenced: naive CD4+ T cells sorted from blood. Subset denoted: CD45RA+ positively selected.

As DNA, the CDR3 is TGTGCCAGCAGTGAATGGGGCAGGTATAATGAAAAACTGTTTTTT. Translated, it gives CASSEWGRYNEKLFF. The chain combines TRBV25-1 with TRBJ1-4; TRBD1 is a possible D gene (5 bases). Germline CDR1 reads MGHDK; CDR2 reads SYGVNS. The CDR3 has 15 residues. Trimming pared 1 base from V and 4 bases from J, leaving 10 bases between.